This T cell receptor beta chain was recorded in a study of T cells in localized non-small cell lung cancer. Points from the study as a whole: Sequencing, confined to only one tumor region, leaves heterogeneity possible. The study linked higher blood T cell density to longer overall survival.

The CDR3 is 15 residues long. V was trimmed by 4 bases and J by 7 bases, leaving 20 bases between them. Per germline, CDR1 MNHGY and CDR2 SAAAGT. The data were produced by immunoSEQ multiplex PCR, yet TCRdb's version contains in-frame clones alone and is incomplete. The sample holds more than 2,000 clones, more than 20% seen once. This clone was detected a few times. The antigen is not known. The V call is TRBV6-8, the J call TRBJ2-7; D could derive from TRBD1 or TRBD2 (5 bases each). This clonotype was obtained from a woman aged 35 to 75 with stage I lung adenocarcinoma. Sequenced material: lung tumor tissue, taken before any cancer treatment. The chain's CDR3 is CASSSYRDPRTEQYF. In DNA, the CDR3 is TGTGCCAGCAGTTCATACCGGGACCCGCGAACAGAGCAGTACTTC.